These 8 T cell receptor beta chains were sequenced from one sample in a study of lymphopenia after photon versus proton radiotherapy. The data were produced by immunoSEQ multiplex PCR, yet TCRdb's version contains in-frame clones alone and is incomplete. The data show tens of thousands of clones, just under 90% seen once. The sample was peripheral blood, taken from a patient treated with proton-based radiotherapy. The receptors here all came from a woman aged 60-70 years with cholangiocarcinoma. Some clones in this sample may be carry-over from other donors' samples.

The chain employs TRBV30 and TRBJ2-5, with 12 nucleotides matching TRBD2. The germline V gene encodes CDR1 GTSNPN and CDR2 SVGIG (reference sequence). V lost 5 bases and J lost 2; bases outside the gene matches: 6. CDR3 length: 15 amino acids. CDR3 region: CAWGRTSGVQETQYF. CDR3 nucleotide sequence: TGTGCCTGGGGAAGGACTAGCGGGGTTCAAGAGACCCAGTACTTC. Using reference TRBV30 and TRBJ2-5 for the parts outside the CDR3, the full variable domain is SQTIHQWPATLVQPVGSPLSLECTVEGTSNPNLYWYRQAAGRGLQLLFYSVGIGQISSEVPQNLSASRPQDRQFILSSKKLLLSDSGFYLCAWGRTSGVQETQYFGPGTRLLVL.

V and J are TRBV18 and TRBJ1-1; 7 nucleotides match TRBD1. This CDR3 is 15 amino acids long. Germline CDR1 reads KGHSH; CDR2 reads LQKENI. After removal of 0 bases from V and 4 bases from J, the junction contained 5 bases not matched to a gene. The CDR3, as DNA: TGTGCCAGCTCACCACCGACAGGGCGCGGCACTGAAGCTTTCTTT. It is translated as CASSPPTGRGTEAFF.

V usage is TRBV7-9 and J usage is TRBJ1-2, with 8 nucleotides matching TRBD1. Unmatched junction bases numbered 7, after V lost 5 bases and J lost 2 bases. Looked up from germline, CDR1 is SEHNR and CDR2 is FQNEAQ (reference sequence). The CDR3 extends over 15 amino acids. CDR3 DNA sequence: TGTGCCAGCAGCCCCTGGACAGGGCTCAACTATGGCTACACCTTC. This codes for CASSPWTGLNYGYTF.

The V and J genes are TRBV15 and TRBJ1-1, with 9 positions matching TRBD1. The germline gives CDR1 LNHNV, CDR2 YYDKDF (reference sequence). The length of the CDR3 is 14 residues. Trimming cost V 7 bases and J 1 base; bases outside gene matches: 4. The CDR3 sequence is CATTRTGANTEAFF. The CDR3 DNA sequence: TGTGCCACCACCAGGACAGGGGCGAACACTGAAGCTTTCTTT.

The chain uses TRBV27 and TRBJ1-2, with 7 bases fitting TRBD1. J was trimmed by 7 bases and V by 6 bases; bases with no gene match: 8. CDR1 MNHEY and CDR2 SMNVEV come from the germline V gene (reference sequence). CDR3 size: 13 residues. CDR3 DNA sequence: TGTGCCAGCAGAAACTCAGGGGGGGGTGGCTACACCTTC. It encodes CASRNSGGGGYTF.

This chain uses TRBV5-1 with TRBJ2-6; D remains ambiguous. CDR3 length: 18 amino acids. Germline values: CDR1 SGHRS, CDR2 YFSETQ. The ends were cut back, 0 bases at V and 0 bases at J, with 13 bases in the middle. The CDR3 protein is CASSLGRLNPSGANVLTF. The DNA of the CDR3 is TGCGCCAGCAGCTTGGGACGCCTCAACCCCTCTGGGGCCAACGTCCTGACTTTC.

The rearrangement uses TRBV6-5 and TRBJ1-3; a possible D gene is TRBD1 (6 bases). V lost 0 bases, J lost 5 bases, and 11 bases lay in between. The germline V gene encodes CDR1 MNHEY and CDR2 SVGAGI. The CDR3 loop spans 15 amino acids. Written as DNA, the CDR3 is TGTGCCAGCAGTTACTCGGCCAGGGGACGAAACACCATATATTTT. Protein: CASSYSARGRNTIYF.

CDR3 sequence (DNA): TGTGCCAGTAGTAGACAGAGCCGTGGCTACGAGCAGTACTTC. Its translation is CASSRQSRGYEQYF. The chain uses TRBV19 and TRBJ2-7; D is perhaps TRBD1 (5 bases). V was shortened by 4 bases and J by 3 bases, with 13 bases between the two germline ends. Germline V gene data show CDR1 as LNHDA and CDR2 as SQIVND (reference sequence). The CDR3 sequence is 14 residues long. Filled out from reference TRBV19 and TRBJ2-7, the complete variable domain reads DGGITQSPKYLFRKEGQNVTLSCEQNLNHDAMYWYRQDPGQGLRLIYYSQIVNDFQKGDIAEGYSVSREKKESFPLTVTSAQKNPTAFYLCASSRQSRGYEQYFGPGTRLTVT.